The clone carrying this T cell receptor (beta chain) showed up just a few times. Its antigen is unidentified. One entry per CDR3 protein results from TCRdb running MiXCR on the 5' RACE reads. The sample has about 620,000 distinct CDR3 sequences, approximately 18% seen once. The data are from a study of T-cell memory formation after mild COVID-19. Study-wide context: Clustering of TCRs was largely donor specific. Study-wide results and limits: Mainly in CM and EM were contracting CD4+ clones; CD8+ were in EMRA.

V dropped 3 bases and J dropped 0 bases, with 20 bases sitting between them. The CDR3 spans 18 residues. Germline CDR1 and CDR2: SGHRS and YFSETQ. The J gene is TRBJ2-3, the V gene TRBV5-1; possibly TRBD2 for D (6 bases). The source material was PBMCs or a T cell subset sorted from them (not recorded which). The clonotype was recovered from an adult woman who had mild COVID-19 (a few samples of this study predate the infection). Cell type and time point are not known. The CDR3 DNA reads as TGCGCCAGCAGCTCCGGGGGTTGGGGGGTTGATAGCACAGATACGCAGTATTTT. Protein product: CASSSGGWGVDSTDTQYF.